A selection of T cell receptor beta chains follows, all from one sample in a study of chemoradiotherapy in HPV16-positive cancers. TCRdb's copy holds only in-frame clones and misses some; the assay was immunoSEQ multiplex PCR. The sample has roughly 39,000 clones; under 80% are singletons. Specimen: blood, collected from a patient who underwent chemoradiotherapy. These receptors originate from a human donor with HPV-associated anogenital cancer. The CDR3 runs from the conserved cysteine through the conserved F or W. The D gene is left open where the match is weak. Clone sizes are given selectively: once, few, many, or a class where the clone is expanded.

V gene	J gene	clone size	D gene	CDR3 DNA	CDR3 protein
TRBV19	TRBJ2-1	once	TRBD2	TGTGCCAGTAGTAAAGTAGCGGGGGCCTCCTACTCCTACAATGAGCAGTTCTTC	CASSKVAGASYSYNEQFF
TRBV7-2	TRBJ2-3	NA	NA	TGTGCCAGCAGCAAGGGGCCCACAGATACGCAGTATTTT	CASSKGPTDTQYF
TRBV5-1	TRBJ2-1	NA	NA	TGCGCCAGCAGTGCCTCAGGCAATGAGCAGTTCTTC	CASSASGNEQFF
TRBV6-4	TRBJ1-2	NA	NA	TGTGCCAGCAGTGAAGATGGGGTCTATGGCTACACCTTC	CASSEDGVYGYTF
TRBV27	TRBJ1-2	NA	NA	TGTGCCAGCAGTTTCGCACGTGCTGGTTCGCTTGGCTACACCTTC	CASSFARAGSLGYTF
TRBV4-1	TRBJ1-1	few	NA	TGCGCCAGCAGCCACAGGGGTGCTGAAGCTTTCTTT	CASSHRGAEAFF
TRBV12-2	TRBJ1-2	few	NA	TGTGCACCGACCGGGACAGAGTATGGCTACACCTTC	CAPTGTEYGYTF
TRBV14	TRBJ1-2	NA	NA	TGTGCCAGCAGCCAAAACCAGGGGGGCTACACCTTC	CASSQNQGGYTF
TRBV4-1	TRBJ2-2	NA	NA	TGCGCCAGCAGCCACCCCCGCCAGCGGACCAACACCGGGGAGCTGTTTTTT	CASSHPRQRTNTGELFF
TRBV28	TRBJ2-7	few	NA	TGTGCCAGCGGCCAGCAACCCCCAGGTCCCCACGAGCAGTACTTC	CASGQQPPGPHEQYF
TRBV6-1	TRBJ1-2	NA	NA	TGTGCCAGCAGTAACAGGGTTGGCTACACCTTC	CASSNRVGYTF
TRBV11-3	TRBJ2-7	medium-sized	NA	NA	CASSLDETSFGAGEQYF
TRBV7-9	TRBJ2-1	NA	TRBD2	TGTGCCAGCAGCTTAGCCGCGGGGACTAGCTTTGATGAGCAGTTCTTC	CASSLAAGTSFDEQFF
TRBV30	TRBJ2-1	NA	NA	TGTGCCTGGGACCCGGGACCTATCATCTACAATGAGCAGTTCTTC	CAWDPGPIIYNEQFF
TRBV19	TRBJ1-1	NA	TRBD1	TGTGCCAGTAGTATCACAGGGGGGGAGACTGAAGCTTTCTTT	CASSITGGETEAFF
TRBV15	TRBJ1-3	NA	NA	TGTGCCACCAGCATACGACCTTTATCTGGAAACACCATATATTTT	CATSIRPLSGNTIYF
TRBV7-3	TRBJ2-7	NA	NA	TGTGCCAGCAGCTTAACAGGGACTGGCACCTACGAGCAGTACTTC	CASSLTGTGTYEQYF
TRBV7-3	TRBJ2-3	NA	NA	TGTGCCAGCAGCTTAAACGAAGGAGATACGCAGTATTTT	CASSLNEGDTQYF
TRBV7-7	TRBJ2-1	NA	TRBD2	TGTGCCAGCAGTCAACTAGCGGGGGGGCCAGGAGAGCAGTTCTTC	CASSQLAGGPGEQFF
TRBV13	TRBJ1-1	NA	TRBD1	TGTGCCAGCAGCGCGACAGGGGGCAATGATGAAGCTTTCTTT	CASSATGGNDEAFF
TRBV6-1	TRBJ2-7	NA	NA	TGTGCCAGCAGTGAGTCGCCGAAGGGAGGGACATGGACCTACGAGCAGTACTTC	CASSESPKGGTWTYEQYF
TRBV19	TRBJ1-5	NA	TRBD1	TGTGCCAGTAGTACCCAATGGGACAGACTCTATAGCAATCAGCCCCAGCATTTT	CASSTQWDRLYSNQPQHF
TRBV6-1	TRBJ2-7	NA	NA	TGTGCCAGCAGTGAAGAAGGGGCAGCCTCCTACGAGCAGTACTTC	CASSEEGAASYEQYF
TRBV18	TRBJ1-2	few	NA	TGTGCCAGCTCACCGTTAGGGGGAGGCTACACCTTC	CASSPLGGGYTF
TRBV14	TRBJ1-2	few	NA	TGTGCCAGCAGCCAAGGGTCAAGGTTGGGTGGCTACACCTTC	CASSQGSRLGGYTF
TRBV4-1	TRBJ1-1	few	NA	TGCGCCAGCAGTCCTTCCCCCCTGTGGGGGAACACTGAAGCTTTCTTT	CASSPSPLWGNTEAFF
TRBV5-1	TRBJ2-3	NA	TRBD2	TGCGCCAGCAGCCTCCGGGACTACAAAGATACGCAGTATTTT	CASSLRDYKDTQYF
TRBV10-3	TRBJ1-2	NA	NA	TGTGCCATCAGTGAGGGGATGGGTGGCTACACCTTC	CAISEGMGGYTF
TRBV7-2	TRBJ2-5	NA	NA	TGTGCCAGCAACATTCCAGAGGAGTCCCAGTACTTC	CASNIPEESQYF
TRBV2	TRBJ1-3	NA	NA	TGTGCCAGCACACCAGGGGTTGGAAACACCATATATTTT	CASTPGVGNTIYF
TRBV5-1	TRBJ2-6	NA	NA	TGCGCCAGCACCCCAAGCTCTGGGGCCAACGTCCTGACTTTC	CASTPSSGANVLTF
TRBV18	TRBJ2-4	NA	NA	TGTGCCAGCTCACCACCTCCTCTTGGGGGAAACATTCAGTACTTC	CASSPPPLGGNIQYF
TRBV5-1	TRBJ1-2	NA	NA	TGCGCCAGCAGCTTGGACACAAACTATGGCTACACCTTC	CASSLDTNYGYTF
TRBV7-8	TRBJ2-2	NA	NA	TGTGCCAGCAATGCGGCCGGGGAGCTGTTTTTT	CASNAAGELFF
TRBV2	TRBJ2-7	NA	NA	TGTGCCAGCAGAGGCCCAACTTACGAGCAGTACTTC	CASRGPTYEQYF
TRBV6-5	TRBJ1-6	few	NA	TGTGCCAGCAGTTACTCGGGCCCGGACGAATCACCCCTCCACTTT	CASSYSGPDESPLHF
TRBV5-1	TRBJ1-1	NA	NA	TGCGCCAGCAGTTGGGACACCGGAAACAGCGCTGAAGCTTTCTTT	CASSWDTGNSAEAFF
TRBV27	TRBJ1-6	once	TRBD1	TGTGCCAGCAGTTTAACGGGACAGGTCTATAATTCACCCCTCCACTTT	CASSLTGQVYNSPLHF
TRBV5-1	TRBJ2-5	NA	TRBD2	TGCGCCAGCAGCAGGACTAGCGGGGGGATGACCATCCAAGAGACCCAGTACTTC	CASSRTSGGMTIQETQYF
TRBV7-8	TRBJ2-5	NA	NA	TGTGCCAGCTCCCTGGAGACCCAGTACTTC	CASSLETQYF
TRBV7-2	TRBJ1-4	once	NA	TGTGCCAGCAGCTTAGAAGTCGGGTCTAATGAAAAACTGTTTTTT	CASSLEVGSNEKLFF
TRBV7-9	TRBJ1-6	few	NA	TGTGCCAGCAGCTTAGAGAATTCACCCCTCCACTTT	CASSLENSPLHF
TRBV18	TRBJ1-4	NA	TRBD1	TGTGCCAGCTCACCACCGGGACAGGGGAGGGAAAAACTGTTTTTT	CASSPPGQGREKLFF
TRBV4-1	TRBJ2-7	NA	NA	TGCGCCAGCAGCCAAGGACATGGTGCCTACGAGCAGTACTTC	CASSQGHGAYEQYF
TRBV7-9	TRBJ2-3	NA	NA	TGTGCCAGCAGCTTAGGGGTCGATACGCAGTATTTT	CASSLGVDTQYF
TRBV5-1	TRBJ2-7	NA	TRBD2	TGCGCCAGCAGCCTCACGAAAGGCGGGGGGGCGCTACGCTACGAGCAGTACTTC	CASSLTKGGGALRYEQYF
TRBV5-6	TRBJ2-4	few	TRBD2	TGTGCCAGCAGCCTAGCGGGGGGGACCGAGTACTTC	CASSLAGGTEYF
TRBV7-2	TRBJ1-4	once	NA	TGTGCCAGCAGCTTAGGGAGACAGGCCGGGGGACTAAAACTGTTTTTT	CASSLGRQAGGLKLFF
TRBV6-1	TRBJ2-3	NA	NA	TGTGCCAGCAGTGAATTGACGGGAAGTCTCACAGATACGCAGTATTTT	CASSELTGSLTDTQYF
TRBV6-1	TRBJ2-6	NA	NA	TGTGCCAGCGTACCTTCTGGGGCCAACGTCCTGACTTTC	CASVPSGANVLTF
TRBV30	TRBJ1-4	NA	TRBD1	TGTGCCTGGTCCCGACAGGGAATTGAAAAACTGTTTTTT	CAWSRQGIEKLFF
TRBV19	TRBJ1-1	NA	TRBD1	TGTGCCAGTAGGCCATCGGACAGGCGCCCTTTAATGAACACTGAAGCTTTCTTT	CASRPSDRRPLMNTEAFF